This T cell receptor (beta chain) was sequenced for a study of blood T cell repertoires in COVID-19. Across the study: The origin of the acute and convalescent COVID-19 samples was the United States, Italy and Spain. PBMCs, B-cell-depleted T cells, or T cells provided the cDNA or gDNA that made up the material.

From germline, CDR1 is LNHDA and CDR2 SQIVND (reference sequence). The CDR3 is made up of 15 amino acids. J lost 5 bases, V lost 2 bases, and 2 bases had no gene match. This clone was detected only a few times. In the source study's methods: Using reference gene primer amplification, nucleated cell counts were estimated. Profiling relied on immunoSEQ multiplex PCR, and the TCRdb table lists in-frame clones only, not all of them. The V and J calls and clone size are taken from that table; D and trimming were inferred from the DNA. This table holds 150,000 to 200,000 clones, roughly nine tenths found once. Enrolment of Seattle patients took place during active infection, and they were followed longitudinally.

The specimen sequenced was peripheral blood. The clonotype originates from a woman in her sixties or seventies with COVID-19, enrolled during active disease. This chain links TRBV19 with TRBJ2-1; 11 bases align to TRBD2. The CDR3 DNA is TGTGCCAGTAGTATATGGGGACTAGCGGACAATGAGCAGTTCTTC. The encoded protein is CASSIWGLADNEQFF.